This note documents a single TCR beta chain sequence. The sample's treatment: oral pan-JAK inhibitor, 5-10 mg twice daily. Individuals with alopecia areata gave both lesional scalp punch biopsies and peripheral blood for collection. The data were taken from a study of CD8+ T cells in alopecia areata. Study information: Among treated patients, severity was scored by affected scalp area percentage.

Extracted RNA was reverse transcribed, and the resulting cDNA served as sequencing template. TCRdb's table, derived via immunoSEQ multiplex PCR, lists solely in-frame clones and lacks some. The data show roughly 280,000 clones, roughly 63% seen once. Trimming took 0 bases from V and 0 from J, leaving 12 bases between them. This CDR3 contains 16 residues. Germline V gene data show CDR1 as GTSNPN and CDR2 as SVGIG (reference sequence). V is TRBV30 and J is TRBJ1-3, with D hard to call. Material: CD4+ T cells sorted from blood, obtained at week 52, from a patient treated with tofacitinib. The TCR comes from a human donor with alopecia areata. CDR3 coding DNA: TGTGCCTGGAGTGTACCCAGGAGCTCCTCTGGAAACACCATATATTTT. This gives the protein CAWSVPRSSSGNTIYF. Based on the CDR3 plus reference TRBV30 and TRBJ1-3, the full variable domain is SQTIHQWPATLVQPVGSPLSLECTVEGTSNPNLYWYRQAAGRGLQLLFYSVGIGQISSEVPQNLSASRPQDRQFILSSKKLLLSDSGFYLCAWSVPRSSSGNTIYFGEGSWLTVV.